This T cell receptor (beta chain) originates from a study of shared clonotypes between healthy human individuals. Whole-study results and caveats: Relative to clonotypes present in all four donors, those not shared had lower generation probabilities. Among several donors, about 4.6% of naive CD4 clonotypes were found in common.

Healthy and HIV-negative, the adult donors had no recent acute infections or vaccinations. Splitting the CD4+ cells yielded a CD45RA+ naive subset and a CD45RA-negative memory subset. Remarks on this clone: Antigen specificity is unknown.

Sequencing was performed with immunoSEQ multiplex PCR; in TCRdb, only in-frame clones are kept and a portion is missing. The table records 1,400,000 or so clones, around 98.5% of them present only once. The source material was naive CD4+ T cells sorted from blood. Subset given: CD45RA+ positively selected. This receptor was identified in a man aged 25-40 years in good health.

DNA of the CDR3: TGTGCCAGCAGTTACGTCGGCAGGGGAAGCTACGAGCAGTACTTC. Its protein is CASSYVGRGSYEQYF. The chain uses TRBV6-5 and TRBJ2-7, with D possibly TRBD1 on 6 matching bases. The CDR3 is 15 amino acids. The V end was cut by 2 bases, the J end by 3 bases, with 14 bases between. CDR1 is MNHEY, CDR2 SVGAGI, per germline.